These T cell receptor beta chains were read from a single sample in a study of technical replicates of blood from four donors. Profiled with immunoSEQ multiplex PCR; TCRdb holds only in-frame clones, not every one. The sample contains approximately 73,000 clones, 92% of which appear only once. What was sequenced was T cells isolated from PBMCs. The source of these receptors is a human donor in good health. Each CDR3 is given with its conserved first and last residue. The D gene is left open where the match is weak. Clone size is stated in some rows and not others, as once, few, many or a class when expanded.

clone size,J gene,D gene,CDR3 length,V gene,CDR3 protein,CDR3 DNA
NA,TRBJ2-7,NA,14,TRBV5-4,CASSLEANSYEQYF,TGTGCCAGCAGCTTGGAGGCAAACAGCTACGAGCAGTACTTC
NA,TRBJ2-3,NA,17,TRBV2,CASSPLFLMGRRDTQYF,TGTGCCAGCAGCCCTCTGTTTCTTATGGGAAGGAGGGATACGCAGTATTTT
few,TRBJ1-1,NA,13,TRBV30,CAWEETGNTEAFF,TGTGCCTGGGAGGAAACAGGGAACACTGAAGCTTTCTTT
NA,TRBJ1-2,NA,14,TRBV4-3,CASSQDGQTYGYTF,TGCGCCAGCAGCCAAGATGGGCAGACGTATGGCTACACCTTC
NA,TRBJ1-2,NA,14,TRBV15,CATSSLGLDYGYTF,TGTGCCACCAGCAGTCTGGGTCTAGACTATGGCTACACCTTC
few,TRBJ1-5,NA,13,TRBV29-1,CSVETEANQPQHF,TGCAGCGTCGAGACAGAAGCTAATCAGCCCCAGCATTTT
NA,TRBJ1-2,TRBD1,13,TRBV29-1,CSVWTGSNYGYTF,TGCAGCGTCTGGACAGGTTCTAACTATGGCTACACCTTC
NA,TRBJ1-2,NA,13,TRBV4-3,CASSQGHNYGYTF,TGCGCCAGCAGCCAAGGACATAACTATGGCTACACCTTC
NA,TRBJ1-2,NA,13,TRBV7-2,CASSLVVGPGYTF,TGTGCCAGCAGCTTGGTCGTGGGGCCCGGCTACACCTTC
few,TRBJ1-2,NA,11,TRBV20-1,CSGRPGYGYTF,TGCAGTGGCCGCCCAGGGTATGGCTACACCTTC
once,TRBJ1-4,NA,16,TRBV4-1,CASSQDPGVGGEKLFF,TGCGCCAGCAGCCAAGACCCCGGGGTCGGGGGTGAAAAACTGTTTTTT
NA,TRBJ2-7,NA,11,TRBV7-9,CASRLAGEQYF,TGTGCCAGCAGATTGGCTGGCGAGCAGTACTTC
NA,TRBJ1-5,NA,12,TRBV27,CASSTLGRPQHF,TGTGCCAGCAGTACCCTGGGCCGGCCCCAGCATTTT
once,TRBJ2-2,TRBD2,16,TRBV7-2,CASSQRLAGGTGELFF,TGTGCCAGCAGCCAGAGGCTAGCGGGAGGAACCGGGGAGCTGTTTTTT
once,TRBJ1-4,TRBD1,15,TRBV6-5,CASSYLTGINEKLFF,TGTGCCAGCAGTTACCTGACAGGGATTAATGAAAAACTGTTTTTT